This entry describes one TCR beta chain. Antigen specificity is unknown. This specimen belongs to a study of response to subunit inactivated influenza vaccine. MiXCR, run by TCRdb on the RT-PCR reads, gives a single entry per CDR3 protein. Of about half a million distinct CDR3 sequences listed, 7.6% are singletons. The CDR3 sequence is 16 residues long. The trim removed 2 bases at V and 2 bases at J, leaving 5 bases unmatched. CDR1 is LGHDT and CDR2 is YNNKEL in the germline V gene (reference sequence). The study's findings and limits: Authors suggested each seasonal flu vaccination may recruit only limited numbers of new T cells.

This clonotype was sampled from a man aged 45-69 years who received an inactivated influenza vaccine. The chain has TRBV3-1 and TRBJ1-5, with TRBD1 matching over 8 bases. The sequences come from PBMCs from blood, collected around 2 years after vaccination. The CDR3 is CASSQKSTGGNQPQHF. CDR3 nucleotides: TGTGCCAGCAGCCAAAAATCGACAGGGGGCAATCAGCCCCAGCATTTT.